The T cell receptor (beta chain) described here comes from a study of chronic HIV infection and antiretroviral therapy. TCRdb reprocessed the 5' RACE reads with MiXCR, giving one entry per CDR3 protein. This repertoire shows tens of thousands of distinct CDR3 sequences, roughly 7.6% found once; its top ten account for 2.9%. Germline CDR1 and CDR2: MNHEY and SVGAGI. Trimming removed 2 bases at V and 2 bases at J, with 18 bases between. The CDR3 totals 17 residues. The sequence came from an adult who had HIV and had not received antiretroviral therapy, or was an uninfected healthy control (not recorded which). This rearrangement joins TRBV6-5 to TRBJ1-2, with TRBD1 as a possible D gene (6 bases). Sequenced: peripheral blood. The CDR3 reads CASSYDDRNTANYGYTF. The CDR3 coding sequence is TGTGCCAGCAGTTACGACGACAGGAACACCGCGAACTATGGCTACACCTTC.